Here is one TCR beta chain with its context. This sample is part of a study of blood T cell repertoires in COVID-19. Overall study: Italy, Spain and the United States were the sources of the convalescent and acute COVID-19 samples. From T cells, B-cell-depleted T cells, or PBMCs came the material, which was cDNA or gDNA.

In the authors' workflow: From reference gene primer amplification, estimates of nucleated cell counts were derived. Generated by immunoSEQ multiplex PCR, the TCRdb table keeps only in-frame clones and is missing some. Clonal size and the V and J genes are those of that table, whereas D and trimming came from the DNA. The profile shows over 90,000 clones, approximately 84% of them singletons. This TCR was sampled from a human donor in a cohort sampled during active COVID-19. The sequenced sample consisted of peripheral blood.

CDR3 nucleotide sequence: TGTGCCAGCAGACCCCAGGGGCAATATCAGCCCCAGCATTTT. Protein sequence: CASRPQGQYQPQHF. This chain joins TRBV2 and TRBJ1-5, with D possibly being TRBD1 (6 bases). Trimming pared 6 bases from V and 5 bases from J, leaving 14 bases between. The V gene's germline CDR1 is SNHLY and CDR2 FYNNEI. The CDR3 loop spans 14 amino acids.